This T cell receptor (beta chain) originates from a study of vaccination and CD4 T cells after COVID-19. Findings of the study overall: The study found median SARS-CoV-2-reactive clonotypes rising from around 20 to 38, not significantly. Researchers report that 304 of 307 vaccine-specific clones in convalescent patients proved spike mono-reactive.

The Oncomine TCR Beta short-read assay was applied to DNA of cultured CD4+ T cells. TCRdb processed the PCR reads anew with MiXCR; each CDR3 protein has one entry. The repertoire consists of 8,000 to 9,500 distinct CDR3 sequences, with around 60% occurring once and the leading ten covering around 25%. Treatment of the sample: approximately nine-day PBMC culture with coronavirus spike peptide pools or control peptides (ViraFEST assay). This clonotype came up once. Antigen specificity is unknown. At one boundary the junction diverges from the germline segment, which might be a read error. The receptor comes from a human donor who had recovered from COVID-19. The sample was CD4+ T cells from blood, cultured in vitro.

The CDR3: CASSSGSGALVEQYF. CDR3 sequence (DNA): TGTGCCAGCAGCTCGGGAAGCGGGGCCCTCGTCGAGCAGTACTTC. The chain has TRBV5-3 and TRBJ2-7, with 7 nucleotides matching TRBD2. TRBV5-3 is known as an ORF, though its function is uncertain. CDR3 length equals 15 residues.